What follows describes a single TCR beta chain. This entry comes from a study of blood T cell repertoires in COVID-19. Repertoires were generated with immunoSEQ multiplex PCR, while TCRdb's copy carries only in-frame clones and drops some. The profile shows tens of thousands of clones, around 88% of them singletons. Trimming took off 4 bases at V and 9 bases at J, with 10 bases between the two ends. The CDR3 consists of 12 residues. Germline loops: CDR1 ENHRY, CDR2 SYGVKD. The V gene is TRBV10-3, the J gene TRBJ2-1, with D unresolved. This TCR came from a woman aged 70 to 79 with acute or convalescent COVID-19. Sequenced sample: peripheral blood. The CDR3 sequence: CAISVLAGEQFF. The CDR3 DNA reads TGTGCCATCAGTGTTCTGGCTGGTGAGCAGTTCTTC.